This paragraph covers one T cell receptor (beta chain) sequence. This sample was included in a study of blood T cell repertoires in COVID-19. Study-level background: Collection of acute and convalescent COVID-19 samples took place in the United States, Italy and Spain. Sample material is recorded as cDNA or gDNA derived from T cells, B-cell-depleted T cells, or PBMCs.

Germline V gene sequence: CDR1 SGHTA, CDR2 FQGNSA. Trimming removed 7 bases from V and 8 bases from J; junction bases left unmatched: 9. The CDR3 loop spans 15 amino acids. In the authors' methods: By means of reference gene primer amplification, nucleated cell counts were estimated. The method was immunoSEQ multiplex PCR; TCRdb's version includes in-frame clones alone and lacks a portion of them. The V and J calls and the clone size are those of that table, but D and trimming were determined from the DNA. This sample yields about 520,000 clones, of which roughly 88% are seen a single time; more than 3% belongs to the top ten.

The clonotype was recovered from a human donor in a cohort sampled during active COVID-19. This chain connects TRBV7-2 to TRBJ1-4, with 11 nucleotides matching TRBD1. The specimen sequenced was peripheral blood. CDR3 nucleotides: TGTGCCAGCACCCTTTTCGGGACAGGGGGGGAAAAACTGTTTTTT. The encoded protein is CASTLFGTGGEKLFF.